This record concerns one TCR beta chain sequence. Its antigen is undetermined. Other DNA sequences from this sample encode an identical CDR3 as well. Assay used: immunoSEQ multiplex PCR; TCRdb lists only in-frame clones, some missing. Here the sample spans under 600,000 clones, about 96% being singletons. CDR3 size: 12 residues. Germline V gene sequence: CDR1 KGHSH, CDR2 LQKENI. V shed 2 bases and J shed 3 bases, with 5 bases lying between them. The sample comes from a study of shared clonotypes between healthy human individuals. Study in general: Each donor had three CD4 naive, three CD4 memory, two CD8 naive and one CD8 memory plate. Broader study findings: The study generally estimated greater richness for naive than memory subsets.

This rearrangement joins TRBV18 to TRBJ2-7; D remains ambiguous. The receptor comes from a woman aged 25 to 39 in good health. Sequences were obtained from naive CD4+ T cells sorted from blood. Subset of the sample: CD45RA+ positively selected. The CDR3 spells CASSPTGYEQYF. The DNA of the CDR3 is TGTGCCAGCTCACCAACGGGCTACGAGCAGTACTTC.